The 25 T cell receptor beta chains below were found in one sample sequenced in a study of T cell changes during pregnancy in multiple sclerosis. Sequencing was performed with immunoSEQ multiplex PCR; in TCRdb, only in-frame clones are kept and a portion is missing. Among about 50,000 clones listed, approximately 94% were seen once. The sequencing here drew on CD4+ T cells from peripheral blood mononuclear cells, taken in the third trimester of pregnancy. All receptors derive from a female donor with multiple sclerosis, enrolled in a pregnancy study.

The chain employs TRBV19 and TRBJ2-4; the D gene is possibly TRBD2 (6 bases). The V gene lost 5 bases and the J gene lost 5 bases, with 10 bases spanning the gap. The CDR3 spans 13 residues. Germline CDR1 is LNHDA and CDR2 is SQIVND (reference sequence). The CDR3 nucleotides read TGTGCCAGTAGTGTGGGAGGTGAAAACATTCAGTACTTC. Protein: CASSVGGENIQYF.

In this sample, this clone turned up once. The CDR3 bases are TGTGCCAGCAGCCAAGGTGAACCTCGAGGCTATGGCTACACCTTC. It encodes CASSQGEPRGYGYTF. The J gene is TRBJ1-2, the V gene TRBV4-2; no reliable D call. Trimming shortened V by 1 base and J by 4 bases, and 13 bases separated the two germline ends. This CDR3 region has 15 residues. CDR1 is LGHNA, CDR2 YNFKEQ, per germline.

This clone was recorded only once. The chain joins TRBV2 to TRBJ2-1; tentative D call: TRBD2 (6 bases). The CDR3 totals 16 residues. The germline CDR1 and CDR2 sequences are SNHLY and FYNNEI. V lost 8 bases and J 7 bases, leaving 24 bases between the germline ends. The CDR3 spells CASYGTRTGSANEQFF. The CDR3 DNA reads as TGTGCCAGCTACGGGACGAGAACCGGGAGTGCAAATGAGCAGTTCTTC. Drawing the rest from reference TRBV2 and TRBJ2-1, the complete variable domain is EPEVTQTPSHQVTQMGQEVILRCVPISNHLYFYWYRQILGQKVEFLVSFYNNEISEKSEIFDDQFSVERPDGSNFTLKIRSTKLEDSAMYFCASYGTRTGSANEQFFGPGTRLTVL.

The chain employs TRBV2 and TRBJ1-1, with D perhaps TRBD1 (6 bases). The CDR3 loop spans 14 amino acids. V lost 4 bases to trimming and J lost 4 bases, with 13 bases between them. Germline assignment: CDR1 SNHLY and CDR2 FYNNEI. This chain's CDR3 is CASSGNRVVTEAFF. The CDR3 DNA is TGTGCCAGCAGTGGAAACAGGGTGGTCACTGAAGCTTTCTTT.

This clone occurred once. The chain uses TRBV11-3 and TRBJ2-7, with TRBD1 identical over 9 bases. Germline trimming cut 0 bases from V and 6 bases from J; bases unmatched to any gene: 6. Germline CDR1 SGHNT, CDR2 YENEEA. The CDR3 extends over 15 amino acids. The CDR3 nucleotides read TGTGCCAGCAGCTTAGAGGGACAGGGACGGGTCGAGCAGTACTTC. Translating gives CASSLEGQGRVEQYF. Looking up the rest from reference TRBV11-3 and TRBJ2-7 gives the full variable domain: EAGVVQSPRYKIIEKKQPVAFWCNPISGHNTLYWYLQNLGQGPELLIRYENEEAVDDSQLPKDRFSAERLKGVDSTLKIQPAELGDSAVYLCASSLEGQGRVEQYFGPGTRLTVT.

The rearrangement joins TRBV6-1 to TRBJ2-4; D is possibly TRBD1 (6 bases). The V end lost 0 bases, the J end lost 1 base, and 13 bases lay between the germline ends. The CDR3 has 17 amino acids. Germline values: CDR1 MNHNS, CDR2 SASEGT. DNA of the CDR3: TGTGCCAGCAGTGAAGCGATCACAGGGCTGGCCAAAAACATTCAGTACTTC. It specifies CASSEAITGLAKNIQYF.

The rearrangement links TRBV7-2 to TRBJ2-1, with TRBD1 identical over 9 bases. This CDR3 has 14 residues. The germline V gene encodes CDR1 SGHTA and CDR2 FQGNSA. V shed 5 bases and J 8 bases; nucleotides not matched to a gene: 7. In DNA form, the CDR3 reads TGTGCCAGCAGCCAAGGACAGGGGCGGGATGAGCAGTTCTTC. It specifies CASSQGQGRDEQFF.

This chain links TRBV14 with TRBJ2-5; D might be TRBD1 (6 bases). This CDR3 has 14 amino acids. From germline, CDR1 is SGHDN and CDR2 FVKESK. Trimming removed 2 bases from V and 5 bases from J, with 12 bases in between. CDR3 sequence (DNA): TGTGCCAGCAGCCAAACAGGGCAGAGGGAGACCCAGTACTTC. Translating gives CASSQTGQRETQYF. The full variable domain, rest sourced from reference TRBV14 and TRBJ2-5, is EAGVTQFPSHSVIEKGQTVTLRCDPISGHDNLYWYRRVMGKEIKFLLHFVKESKQDESGMPNNRFLAERTGGTYSTLKVQPAELEDSGVYFCASSQTGQRETQYFGPGTRLLVL.

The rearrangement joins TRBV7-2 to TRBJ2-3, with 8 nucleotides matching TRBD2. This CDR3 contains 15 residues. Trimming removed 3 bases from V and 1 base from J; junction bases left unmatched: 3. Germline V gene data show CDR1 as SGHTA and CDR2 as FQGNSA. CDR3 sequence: CASSFWRGGTDTQYF. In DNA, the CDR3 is TGTGCCAGCAGCTTCTGGCGGGGGGGCACAGATACGCAGTATTTT.

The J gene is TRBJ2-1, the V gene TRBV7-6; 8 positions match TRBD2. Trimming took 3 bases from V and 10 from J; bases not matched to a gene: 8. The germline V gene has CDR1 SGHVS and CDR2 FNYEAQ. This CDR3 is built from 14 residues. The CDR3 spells CASSLAGGSDEQFF. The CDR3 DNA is TGTGCCAGCAGCTTGGCGGGGGGTTCCGACGAGCAGTTCTTC.

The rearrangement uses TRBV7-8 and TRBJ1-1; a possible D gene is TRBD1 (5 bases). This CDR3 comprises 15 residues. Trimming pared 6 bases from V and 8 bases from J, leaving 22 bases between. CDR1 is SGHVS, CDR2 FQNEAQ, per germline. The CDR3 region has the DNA TGTGCCAGCAGGCCTAATACCGGACGGGGGATGGAAGCTTTCTTT. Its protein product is CASRPNTGRGMEAFF.

The CDR3 region has the DNA TGTGCCAGCAGCTTAGTTCACAGGGGGGTCAATCAGCCCCAGCATTTT. Translated: CASSLVHRGVNQPQHF. The chain has TRBV7-9 and TRBJ1-5, with 8 bases lining up with TRBD1. The ends lost 1 base at V and 3 bases at J; junction bases unmatched: 5. The CDR3 covers 16 residues. Germline values: CDR1 SEHNR, CDR2 FQNEAQ (reference sequence).

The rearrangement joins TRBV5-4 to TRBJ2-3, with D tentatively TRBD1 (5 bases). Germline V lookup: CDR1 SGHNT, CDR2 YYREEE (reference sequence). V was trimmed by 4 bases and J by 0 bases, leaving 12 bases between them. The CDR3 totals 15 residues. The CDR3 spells CASSRAGFSTDTQYF. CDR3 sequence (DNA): TGTGCCAGCAGCCGAGCAGGGTTTAGCACAGATACGCAGTATTTT. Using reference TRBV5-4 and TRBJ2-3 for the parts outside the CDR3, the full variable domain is ETGVTQSPTHLIKTRGQQVTLRCSSQSGHNTVSWYQQALGQGPQFIFQYYREEENGRGNFPPRFSGLQFPNYSSELNVNALELDDSALYLCASSRAGFSTDTQYFGPGTRLTVL.

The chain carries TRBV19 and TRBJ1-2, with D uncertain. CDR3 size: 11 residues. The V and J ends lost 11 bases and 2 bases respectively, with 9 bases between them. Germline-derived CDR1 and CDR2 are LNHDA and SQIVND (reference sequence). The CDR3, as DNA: TGTGCCGCCGGGTCCAACTATGGCTACACCTTC. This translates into CAAGSNYGYTF. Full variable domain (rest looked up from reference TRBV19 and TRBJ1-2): DGGITQSPKYLFRKEGQNVTLSCEQNLNHDAMYWYRQDPGQGLRLIYYSQIVNDFQKGDIAEGYSVSREKKESFPLTVTSAQKNPTAFYLCAAGSNYGYTFGSGTRLTVV.

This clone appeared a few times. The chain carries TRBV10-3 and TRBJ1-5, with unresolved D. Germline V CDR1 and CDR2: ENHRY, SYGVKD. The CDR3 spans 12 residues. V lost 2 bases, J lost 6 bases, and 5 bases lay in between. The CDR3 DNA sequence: TGTGCCATCAGTGAGCCCTCTCAGCCCCAGCATTTT. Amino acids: CAISEPSQPQHF.

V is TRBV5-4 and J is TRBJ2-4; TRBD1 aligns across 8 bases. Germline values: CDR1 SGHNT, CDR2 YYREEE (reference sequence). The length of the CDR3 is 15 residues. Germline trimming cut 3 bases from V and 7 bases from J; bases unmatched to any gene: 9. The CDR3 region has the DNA TGTGCCAGCAGCTCGCCGACAGGGGAGAAGAACATTCAGTACTTC. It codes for CASSSPTGEKNIQYF. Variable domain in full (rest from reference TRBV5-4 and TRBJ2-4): ETGVTQSPTHLIKTRGQQVTLRCSSQSGHNTVSWYQQALGQGPQFIFQYYREEENGRGNFPPRFSGLQFPNYSSELNVNALELDDSALYLCASSSPTGEKNIQYFGAGTRLSVL.

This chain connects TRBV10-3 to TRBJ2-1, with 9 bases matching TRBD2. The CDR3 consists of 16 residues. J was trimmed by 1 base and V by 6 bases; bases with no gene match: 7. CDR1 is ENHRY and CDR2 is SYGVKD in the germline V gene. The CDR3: CAIRNSAGGSYNEQFF. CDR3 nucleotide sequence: TGTGCCATCAGGAATTCAGCGGGGGGATCCTACAATGAGCAGTTCTTC.

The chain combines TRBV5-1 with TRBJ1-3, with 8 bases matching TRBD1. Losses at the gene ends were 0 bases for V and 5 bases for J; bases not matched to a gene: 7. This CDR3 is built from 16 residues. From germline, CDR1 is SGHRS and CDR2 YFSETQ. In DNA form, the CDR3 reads TGCGCCAGCAGCTTGGTGGGCAGGGGGCGCAGAAACACCATATATTTT. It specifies CASSLVGRGRRNTIYF.

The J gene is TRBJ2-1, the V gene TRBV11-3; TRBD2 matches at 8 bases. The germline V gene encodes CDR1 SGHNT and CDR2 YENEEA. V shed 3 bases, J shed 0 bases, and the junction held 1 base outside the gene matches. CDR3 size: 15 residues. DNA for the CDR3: TGTGCCAGCAGCTTTAGCGGGGTCTCCTACAATGAGCAGTTCTTC. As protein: CASSFSGVSYNEQFF. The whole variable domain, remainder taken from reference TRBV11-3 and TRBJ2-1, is EAGVVQSPRYKIIEKKQPVAFWCNPISGHNTLYWYLQNLGQGPELLIRYENEEAVDDSQLPKDRFSAERLKGVDSTLKIQPAELGDSAVYLCASSFSGVSYNEQFFGPGTRLTVL.

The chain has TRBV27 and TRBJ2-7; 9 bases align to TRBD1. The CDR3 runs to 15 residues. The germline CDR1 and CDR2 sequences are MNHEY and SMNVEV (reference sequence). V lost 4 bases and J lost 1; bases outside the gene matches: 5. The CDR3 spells CASSSQGARSYEQYF. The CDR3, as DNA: TGTGCCAGCAGTTCACAGGGGGCGCGGTCCTACGAGCAGTACTTC.

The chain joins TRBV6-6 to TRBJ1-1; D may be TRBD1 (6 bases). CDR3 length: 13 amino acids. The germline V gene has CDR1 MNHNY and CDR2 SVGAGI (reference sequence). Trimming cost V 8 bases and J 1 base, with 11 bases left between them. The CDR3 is CASHGTQNTEAFF. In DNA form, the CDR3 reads TGTGCCAGCCACGGGACACAGAACACTGAAGCTTTCTTT.

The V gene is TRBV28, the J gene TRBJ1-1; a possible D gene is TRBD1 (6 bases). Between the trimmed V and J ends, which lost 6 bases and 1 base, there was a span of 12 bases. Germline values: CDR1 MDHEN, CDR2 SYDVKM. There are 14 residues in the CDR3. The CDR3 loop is CASSYDRPNTEAFF. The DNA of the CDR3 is TGTGCCAGCAGCTACGACAGGCCGAACACTGAAGCTTTCTTT.

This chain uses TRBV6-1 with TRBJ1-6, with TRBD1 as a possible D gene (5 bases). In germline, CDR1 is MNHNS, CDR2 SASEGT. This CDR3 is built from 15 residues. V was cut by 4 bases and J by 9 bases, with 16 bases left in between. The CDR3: CASSGAQGRSSPLHF. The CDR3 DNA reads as TGTGCCAGCAGTGGAGCGCAGGGTAGGAGTTCACCCCTCCACTTT.

CDR3 protein: CASSGDGLAHQPQHF. The CDR3, as DNA: TGTGCCAGCAGTGGAGACGGCTTAGCTCATCAGCCCCAGCATTTT. The V gene is TRBV6-1, the J gene TRBJ1-5; D is uncertain. V lost 4 bases and J lost 5, with 15 bases in between. There are 15 residues in the CDR3. The germline CDR1 and CDR2 sequences are MNHNS and SASEGT.

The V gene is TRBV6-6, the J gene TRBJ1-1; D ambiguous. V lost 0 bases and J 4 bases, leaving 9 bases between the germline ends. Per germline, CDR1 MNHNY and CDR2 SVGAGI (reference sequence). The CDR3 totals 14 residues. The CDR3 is CASSYSPPGTEAFF. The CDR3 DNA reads TGTGCCAGCAGTTACTCGCCCCCAGGCACTGAAGCTTTCTTT.